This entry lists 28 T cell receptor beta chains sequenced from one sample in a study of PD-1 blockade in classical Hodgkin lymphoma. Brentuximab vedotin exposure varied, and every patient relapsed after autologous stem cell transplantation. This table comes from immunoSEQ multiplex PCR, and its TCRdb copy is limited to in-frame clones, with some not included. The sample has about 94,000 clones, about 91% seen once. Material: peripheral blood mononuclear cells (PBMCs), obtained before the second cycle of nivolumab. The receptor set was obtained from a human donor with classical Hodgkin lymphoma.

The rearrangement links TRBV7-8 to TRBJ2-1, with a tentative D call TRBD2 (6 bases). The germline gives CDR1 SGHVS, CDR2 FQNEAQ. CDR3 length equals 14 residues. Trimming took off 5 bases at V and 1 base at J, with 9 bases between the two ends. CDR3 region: CASSPGGSYNEQFF. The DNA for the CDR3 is TGTGCCAGCAGCCCCGGGGGATCCTACAATGAGCAGTTCTTC.

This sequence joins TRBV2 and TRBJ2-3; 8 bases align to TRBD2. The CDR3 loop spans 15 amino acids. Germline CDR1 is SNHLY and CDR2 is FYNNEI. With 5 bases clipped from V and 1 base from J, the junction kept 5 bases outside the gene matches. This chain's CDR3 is CASSFTSGGTDTQYF. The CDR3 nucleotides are TGTGCCAGCAGTTTTACTAGCGGAGGCACAGATACGCAGTATTTT.

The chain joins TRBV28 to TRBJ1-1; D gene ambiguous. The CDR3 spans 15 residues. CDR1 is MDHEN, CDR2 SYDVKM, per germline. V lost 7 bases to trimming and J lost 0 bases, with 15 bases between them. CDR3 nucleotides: TGTGCCAGCATGGAAAGTGGAGGGCTGAACACTGAAGCTTTCTTT. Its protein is CASMESGGLNTEAFF.

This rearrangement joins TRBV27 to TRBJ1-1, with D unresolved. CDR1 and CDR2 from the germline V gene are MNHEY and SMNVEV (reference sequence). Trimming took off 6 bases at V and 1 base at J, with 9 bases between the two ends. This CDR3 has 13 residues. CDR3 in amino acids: CASRPMGNTEAFF. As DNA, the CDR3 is TGTGCCAGCAGACCAATGGGGAACACTGAAGCTTTCTTT.

The CDR3 DNA reads TGCAGCGTTGTTAAGGCTGGACCCCCCTACGAGCAGTACTTC. It encodes CSVVKAGPPYEQYF. This chain joins TRBV29-1 and TRBJ2-7; D gene uncertain. The CDR3 is made up of 14 amino acids. From germline, CDR1 is SQVTM and CDR2 ANQGSEA. Trimming left V 4 bases short and J 2 bases short, with 15 bases between.

The CDR3 DNA reads as TGTGCCAGCAGCGCCGACGGAGGCAAAAACATTCAGTACTTC. It codes for CASSADGGKNIQYF. The V call is TRBV5-4, the J call TRBJ2-4, with D possibly matching TRBD2 (5 bases). The CDR3 is 14 residues long. Germline V lookup: CDR1 SGHNT, CDR2 YYREEE (reference sequence). V was pared by 4 bases and J by 3 bases, with 11 bases between.

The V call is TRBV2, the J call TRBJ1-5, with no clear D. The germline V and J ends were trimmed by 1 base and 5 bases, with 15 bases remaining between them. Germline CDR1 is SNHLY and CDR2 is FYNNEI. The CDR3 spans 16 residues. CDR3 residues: CASSEDKRELHQPQHF. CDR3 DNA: TGTGCCAGCAGTGAAGATAAGAGGGAACTGCATCAGCCCCAGCATTTT.

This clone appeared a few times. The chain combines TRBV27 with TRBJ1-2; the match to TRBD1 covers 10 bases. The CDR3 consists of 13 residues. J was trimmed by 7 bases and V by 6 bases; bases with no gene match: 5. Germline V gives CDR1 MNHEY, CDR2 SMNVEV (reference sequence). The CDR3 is CASRGQGIGGYTF. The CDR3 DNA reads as TGTGCCAGCAGGGGACAGGGGATTGGTGGCTACACCTTC.

CDR3 loop: CASMSGTGTYEQYF. The CDR3 nucleotides are TGTGCCAGCATGTCCGGGACAGGAACCTACGAGCAGTACTTC. The rearrangement links TRBV2 to TRBJ2-7; TRBD1 matches 8 bases. The CDR3 spans 14 residues. Germline lookup yields CDR1 SNHLY and CDR2 FYNNEI. V dropped 7 bases and J dropped 2; count of bases not matched to a gene: 7.

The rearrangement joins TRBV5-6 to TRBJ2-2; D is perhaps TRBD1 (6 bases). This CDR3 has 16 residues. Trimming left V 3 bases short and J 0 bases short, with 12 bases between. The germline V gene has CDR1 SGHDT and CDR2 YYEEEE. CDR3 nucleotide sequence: TGTGCCAGCAGCTCGATACCAGGGGCGAACACCGGGGAGCTGTTTTTT. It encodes CASSSIPGANTGELFF.

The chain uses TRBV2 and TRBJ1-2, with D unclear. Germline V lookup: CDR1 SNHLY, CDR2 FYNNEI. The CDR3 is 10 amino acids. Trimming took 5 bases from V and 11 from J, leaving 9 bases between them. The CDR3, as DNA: TGTGCCAGCAGTTCAACAAGGTACACCTTC. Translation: CASSSTRYTF. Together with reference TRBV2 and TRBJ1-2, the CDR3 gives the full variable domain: EPEVTQTPSHQVTQMGQEVILRCVPISNHLYFYWYRQILGQKVEFLVSFYNNEISEKSEIFDDQFSVERPDGSNFTLKIRSTKLEDSAMYFCASSSTRYTFGSGTRLTVV.

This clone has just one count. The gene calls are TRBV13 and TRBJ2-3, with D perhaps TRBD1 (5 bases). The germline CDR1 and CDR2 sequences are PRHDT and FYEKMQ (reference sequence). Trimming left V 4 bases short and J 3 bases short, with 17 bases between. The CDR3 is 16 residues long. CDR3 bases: TGTGCCAGCAGCTGCCTGGACATCCGCTTGACAGATACGCAGTATTTT. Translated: CASSCLDIRLTDTQYF. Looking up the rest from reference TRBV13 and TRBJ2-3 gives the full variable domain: AAGVIQSPRHLIKEKRETATLKCYPIPRHDTVYWYQQGPGQDPQFLISFYEKMQSDKGSIPDRFSAQQFSDYHSELNMSSLELGDSALYFCASSCLDIRLTDTQYFGPGTRLTVL.

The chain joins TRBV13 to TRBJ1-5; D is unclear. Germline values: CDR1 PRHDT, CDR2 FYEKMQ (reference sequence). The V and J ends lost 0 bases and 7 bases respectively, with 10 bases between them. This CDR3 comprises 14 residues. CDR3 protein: CASSLGDTSQPQHF. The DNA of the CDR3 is TGTGCCAGCAGCTTAGGTGACACCAGCCAGCCCCAGCATTTT. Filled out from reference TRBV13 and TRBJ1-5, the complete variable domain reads AAGVIQSPRHLIKEKRETATLKCYPIPRHDTVYWYQQGPGQDPQFLISFYEKMQSDKGSIPDRFSAQQFSDYHSELNMSSLELGDSALYFCASSLGDTSQPQHFGDGTRLSIL.

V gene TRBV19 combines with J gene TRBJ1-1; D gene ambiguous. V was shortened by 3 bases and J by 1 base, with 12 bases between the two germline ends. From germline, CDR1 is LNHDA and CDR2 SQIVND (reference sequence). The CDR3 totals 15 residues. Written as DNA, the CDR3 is TGTGCCAGTAGTATGCTTTGGACCGGGAACACTGAAGCTTTCTTT. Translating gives CASSMLWTGNTEAFF.

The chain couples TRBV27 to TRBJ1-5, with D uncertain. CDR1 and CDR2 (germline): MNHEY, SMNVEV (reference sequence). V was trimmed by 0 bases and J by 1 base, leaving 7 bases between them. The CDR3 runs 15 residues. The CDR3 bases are TGTGCCAGCAGTTTATCGGGCGTAAGCAATCAGCCCCAGCATTTT. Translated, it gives CASSLSGVSNQPQHF.

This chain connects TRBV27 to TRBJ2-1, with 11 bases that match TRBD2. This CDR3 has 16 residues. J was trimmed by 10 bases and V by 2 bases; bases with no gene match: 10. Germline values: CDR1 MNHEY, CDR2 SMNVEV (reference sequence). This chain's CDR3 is CASSLGFSGGALEQFF. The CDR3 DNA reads TGTGCCAGCAGTTTAGGGTTTAGCGGGGGGGCTTTGGAGCAGTTCTTC.

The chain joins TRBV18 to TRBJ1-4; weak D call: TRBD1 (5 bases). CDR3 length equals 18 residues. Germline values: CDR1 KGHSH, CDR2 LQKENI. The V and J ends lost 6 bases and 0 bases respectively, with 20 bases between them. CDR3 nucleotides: TGTGCCAGCTCTGTACGTTCAACAGGCTCGGCAACTAATGAAAAACTGTTTTTT. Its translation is CASSVRSTGSATNEKLFF.

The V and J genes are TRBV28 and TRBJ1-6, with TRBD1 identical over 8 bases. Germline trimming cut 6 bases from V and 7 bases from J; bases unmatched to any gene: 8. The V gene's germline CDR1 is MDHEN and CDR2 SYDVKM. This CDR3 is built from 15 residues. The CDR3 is CASRPGQGYNSPLHF. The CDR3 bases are TGTGCCAGCAGACCCGGACAGGGATACAATTCACCCCTCCACTTT.

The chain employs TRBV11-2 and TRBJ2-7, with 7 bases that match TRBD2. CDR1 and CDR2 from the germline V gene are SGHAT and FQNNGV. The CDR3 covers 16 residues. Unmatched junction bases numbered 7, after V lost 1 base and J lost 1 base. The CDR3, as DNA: TGTGCCAGCAGCTTAGCTTCGTGGGGAGGGTCCTACGAGCAGTACTTC. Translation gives CASSLASWGGSYEQYF.

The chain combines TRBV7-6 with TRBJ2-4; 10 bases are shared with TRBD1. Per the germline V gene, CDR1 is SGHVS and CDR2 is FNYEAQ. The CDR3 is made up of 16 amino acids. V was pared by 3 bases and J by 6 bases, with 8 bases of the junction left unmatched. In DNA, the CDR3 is TGTGCCAGCAGCTTGGAGACAGGGGGCCGGGGAAACATTCAGTACTTC. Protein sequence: CASSLETGGRGNIQYF.

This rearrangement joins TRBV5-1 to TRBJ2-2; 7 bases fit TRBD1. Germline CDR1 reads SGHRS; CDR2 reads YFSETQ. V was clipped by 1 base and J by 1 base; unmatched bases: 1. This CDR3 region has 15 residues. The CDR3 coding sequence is TGCGCCAGCAGCTTGACAGGGGTGAACACCGGGGAGCTGTTTTTT. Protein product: CASSLTGVNTGELFF.

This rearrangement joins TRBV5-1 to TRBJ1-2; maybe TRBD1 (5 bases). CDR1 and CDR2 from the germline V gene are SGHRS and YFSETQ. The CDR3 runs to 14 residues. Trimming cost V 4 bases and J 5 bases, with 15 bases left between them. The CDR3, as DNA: TGCGCCAGCAGCCCCGGCGACAGTTCTTATGGCTACACCTTC. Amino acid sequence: CASSPGDSSYGYTF.

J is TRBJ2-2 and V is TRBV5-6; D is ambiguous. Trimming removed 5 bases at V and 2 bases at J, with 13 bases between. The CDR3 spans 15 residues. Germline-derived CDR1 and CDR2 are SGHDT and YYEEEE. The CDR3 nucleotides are TGTGCCAGCAGTTATTGGTCCAGCAACACCGGGGAGCTGTTTTTT. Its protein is CASSYWSSNTGELFF.

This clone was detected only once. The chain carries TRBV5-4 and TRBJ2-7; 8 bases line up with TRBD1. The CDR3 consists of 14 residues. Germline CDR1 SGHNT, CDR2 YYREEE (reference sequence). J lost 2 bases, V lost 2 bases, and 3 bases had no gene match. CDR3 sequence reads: CASSFGTGAYEQYF. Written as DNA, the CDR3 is TGTGCCAGCAGCTTCGGGACAGGTGCCTACGAGCAGTACTTC. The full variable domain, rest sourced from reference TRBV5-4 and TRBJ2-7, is ETGVTQSPTHLIKTRGQQVTLRCSSQSGHNTVSWYQQALGQGPQFIFQYYREEENGRGNFPPRFSGLQFPNYSSELNVNALELDDSALYLCASSFGTGAYEQYFGPGTRLTVT.

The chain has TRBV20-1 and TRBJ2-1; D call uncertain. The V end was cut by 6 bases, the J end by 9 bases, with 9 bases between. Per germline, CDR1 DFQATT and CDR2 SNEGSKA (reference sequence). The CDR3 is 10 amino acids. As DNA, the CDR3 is TGCAGTGCCCCCCTGGCTGAGCAGTTCTTC. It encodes CSAPLAEQFF.

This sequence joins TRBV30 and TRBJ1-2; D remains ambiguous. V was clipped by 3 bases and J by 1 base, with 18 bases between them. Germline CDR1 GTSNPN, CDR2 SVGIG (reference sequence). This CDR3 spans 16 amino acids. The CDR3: CAWSAPGSRVNYGYTF. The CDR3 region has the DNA TGTGCCTGGAGCGCCCCCGGGTCTCGGGTTAACTATGGCTACACCTTC.

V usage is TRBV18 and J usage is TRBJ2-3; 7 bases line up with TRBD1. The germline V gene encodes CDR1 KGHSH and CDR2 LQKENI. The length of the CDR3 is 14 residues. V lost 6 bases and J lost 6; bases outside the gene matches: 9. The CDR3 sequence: CASSDRAEGDTQYF. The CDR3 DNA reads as TGTGCCAGCTCCGACAGGGCCGAGGGGGATACGCAGTATTTT. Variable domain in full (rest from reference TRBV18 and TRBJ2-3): NAGVMQNPRHLVRRRGQEARLRCSPMKGHSHVYWYRQLPEEGLKFMVYLQKENIIDESGMPKERFSAEFPKEGPSILRIQQVVRGDSAAYFCASSDRAEGDTQYFGPGTRLTVL.

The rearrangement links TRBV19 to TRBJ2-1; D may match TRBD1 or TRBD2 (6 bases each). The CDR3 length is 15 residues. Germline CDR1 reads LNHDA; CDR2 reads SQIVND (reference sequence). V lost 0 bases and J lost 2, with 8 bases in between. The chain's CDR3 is CASSIDGGPYNEQFF. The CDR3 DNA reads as TGTGCCAGTAGTATAGACGGGGGCCCCTACAATGAGCAGTTCTTC.